This T cell receptor (beta chain) was found in a study of T cell repertoires in cytomegalovirus infection. Study details: Matching HLA type, along with CMV infection, was indicated by public TCR beta signatures. Study-wide results and limits: It was HLA-C-restricted CMV-specific TCR beta clonotypes that dominated the response ex vivo.

Each CDR3 protein is one row after TCRdb ran MiXCR on the reads. This table holds 200,000 to 250,000 distinct CDR3 sequences, around 35% found once. CDR1 is SEHNR, CDR2 FQNEAQ, per germline (reference sequence). With V trimmed by 1 base and J by 1 base, 4 bases remained unmatched. This CDR3 spans 16 amino acids. This clonotype appeared a few times. Its antigen is undetermined. The origin of this receptor is a human donor in good health (CMV status not recorded). Some clones in this sample may be carry-over from other donors' samples. Here the sequenced sample was CD8+ T cells from cultured PBMCs, taken from culture after CMV antigen stimulation. The chain joins TRBV7-9 to TRBJ2-3; 8 bases align to TRBD2. CDR3 loop: CASSLVSGKGTDTQYF. The CDR3 DNA is TGTGCCAGCAGCTTAGTTAGCGGGAAAGGCACAGATACGCAGTATTTT.